The 12 T cell receptor beta chains below were found in one sample sequenced in a study of lymphopenia after photon versus proton radiotherapy. The data were produced by immunoSEQ multiplex PCR, yet TCRdb's version contains in-frame clones alone and is incomplete. The table has some 30,000 clones, about nine tenths seen once. The sample consisted of peripheral blood, taken from a patient treated with proton-based radiotherapy. These receptors were obtained from a woman aged 55-70 years with cholangiocarcinoma. Some clones in this sample may be carry-over from other donors' samples.

The chain links TRBV4-1 to TRBJ2-1, with D perhaps matching TRBD1 or TRBD2 (7 bases each). Trimming removed 2 bases at V and 8 bases at J, with 19 bases between. The germline CDR1 and CDR2 sequences are MGHRA and YSYEKL. The CDR3 totals 16 residues. As DNA, the CDR3 is TGCGCCAGCAGCCAACCCTCAGGGGGGGGGCCCTATGAGCAGTTCTTC. It codes for CASSQPSGGGPYEQFF.

The V gene is TRBV5-6, the J gene TRBJ1-4; the D gene is possibly TRBD1 (5 bases). The germline gives CDR1 SGHDT, CDR2 YYEEEE. The CDR3 is 15 amino acids. V gave up 3 bases and J gave up 10 bases, with 19 bases separating them. This CDR3 reads CASSSARGLAGKLFF. CDR3 nucleotides: TGTGCCAGCAGCTCGGCAAGGGGTCTAGCTGGAAAACTGTTTTTT.

As DNA, the CDR3 is TGCAGCGCCAGGACAGTATCCGATGAGCAGTTCTTC. This gives the protein CSARTVSDEQFF. V usage is TRBV29-1 and J usage is TRBJ2-1, with TRBD1 as a possible D gene (6 bases). The length of the CDR3 is 12 residues. CDR1 and CDR2 from the germline V gene are SQVTM and ANQGSEA. Trimming took 7 bases from V and 8 from J, leaving 15 bases between them.

V and J are TRBV5-1 and TRBJ1-2; D is undetermined. Germline CDR1 is SGHRS and CDR2 is YFSETQ. V lost 3 bases, J lost 4 bases, and 7 bases lay in between. This CDR3 spans 12 amino acids. The CDR3 sequence: CASSSMTYGYTF. CDR3 coding DNA: TGCGCCAGCAGCTCTATGACCTATGGCTACACCTTC.

V and J are TRBV11-2 and TRBJ2-1, with unresolved D. V lost 5 bases and J 3 bases, leaving 11 bases between the germline ends. Germline CDR1 is SGHAT and CDR2 is FQNNGV. This CDR3 has 14 residues. CDR3 sequence (DNA): TGTGCCAGCAGCCTAGTAGGAGTCTACAATGAGCAGTTCTTC. Encoded protein: CASSLVGVYNEQFF. The entire variable domain, with the rest obtained from reference TRBV11-2 and TRBJ2-1, is as follows: EAGVAQSPRYKIIEKRQSVAFWCNPISGHATLYWYQQILGQGPKLLIQFQNNGVVDDSQLPKDRFSAERLKGVDSTLKIQPAKLEDSAVYLCASSLVGVYNEQFFGPGTRLTVL.

The gene calls are TRBV18 and TRBJ2-7; D is undetermined. The CDR3 length is 11 residues. Germline V lookup: CDR1 KGHSH, CDR2 LQKENI. V was shortened by 5 bases and J by 3 bases, with 5 bases between the two germline ends. The CDR3 sequence is CASSWGYEQYF. CDR3 DNA: TGTGCCAGCTCATGGGGCTACGAGCAGTACTTC.

The rearrangement joins TRBV15 to TRBJ2-5; D gene uncertain. V was clipped by 0 bases and J by 4 bases, with 3 bases between them. Germline V gene lookup returns CDR1 LNHNV and CDR2 YYDKDF (reference sequence). CDR3 length: 12 residues. CDR3 in amino acids: CATSRDLETQYF. DNA for the CDR3: TGTGCCACCAGCAGAGATCTAGAGACCCAGTACTTC.

The V gene is TRBV27, the J gene TRBJ1-5, with 9 bases lining up with TRBD1. The ends lost 8 bases at V and 6 bases at J; junction bases unmatched: 8. The CDR3 loop spans 14 amino acids. Germline V lookup: CDR1 MNHEY, CDR2 SMNVEV (reference sequence). The chain's CDR3 is CASGQQGAFQPQHF. In nucleotides, the CDR3 is TGTGCCAGCGGGCAACAGGGGGCATTTCAGCCCCAGCATTTT.

The chain couples TRBV19 to TRBJ2-5; perhaps TRBD1 as D (6 bases). Between the trimmed V and J ends, which lost 6 bases and 1 base, there was a span of 12 bases. CDR3 length: 14 residues. Germline V gene data show CDR1 as LNHDA and CDR2 as SQIVND (reference sequence). CDR3 sequence reads: CASRDSSLQETQYF. The CDR3, as DNA: TGTGCCAGTAGGGACAGTTCCCTCCAAGAGACCCAGTACTTC. Full variable domain (rest looked up from reference TRBV19 and TRBJ2-5): DGGITQSPKYLFRKEGQNVTLSCEQNLNHDAMYWYRQDPGQGLRLIYYSQIVNDFQKGDIAEGYSVSREKKESFPLTVTSAQKNPTAFYLCASRDSSLQETQYFGPGTRLLVL.

In DNA form, the CDR3 reads TGTGCCAGCAGCTTAGTCGGGGGGTACACAGATACGCAGTATTTT. Amino acids: CASSLVGGYTDTQYF. V is TRBV7-8 and J is TRBJ2-3; 7 bases fit TRBD2. Germline V gene sequence: CDR1 SGHVS, CDR2 FQNEAQ. With 1 base clipped from V and 2 bases from J, the junction kept 3 bases outside the gene matches. This CDR3 has 15 amino acids.

This clone appeared a single time. The chain carries TRBV19 and TRBJ2-2; no reliable D call. Germline CDR1 and CDR2: LNHDA and SQIVND (reference sequence). V was shortened by 5 bases and J by 4 bases, with 8 bases between the two germline ends. The CDR3 sequence is 13 residues long. This CDR3 reads CASSPTLTGELFF. The CDR3, as DNA: TGTGCCAGTAGTCCTACCCTCACCGGGGAGCTGTTTTTT.

This chain connects TRBV5-1 to TRBJ1-2, with D hard to call. Per germline, CDR1 SGHRS and CDR2 YFSETQ. With 0 bases removed from V and 4 bases from J, the gap between germline ends came to 13 bases. This CDR3 has 15 amino acids. The CDR3 region is CASSLATLSGYGYTF. CDR3 in DNA: TGCGCCAGCAGCTTGGCCACGTTGTCTGGCTATGGCTACACCTTC.